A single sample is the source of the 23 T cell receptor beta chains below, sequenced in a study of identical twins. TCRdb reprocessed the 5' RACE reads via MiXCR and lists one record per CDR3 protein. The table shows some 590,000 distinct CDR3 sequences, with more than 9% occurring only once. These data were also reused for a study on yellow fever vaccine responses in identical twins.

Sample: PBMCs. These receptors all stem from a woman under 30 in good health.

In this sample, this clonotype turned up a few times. In nucleotides, the CDR3 is TGTGCCAGCAGCCCTGGACAGTTCGAGCAGTACTTC. Protein: CASSPGQFEQYF. This chain uses TRBV12-3 or TRBV12-4 with TRBJ2-7; D perhaps matches TRBD1 (6 bases). The CDR3 is 12 residues long. V was cut by 6 bases and J by 6 bases, with 12 bases left in between.

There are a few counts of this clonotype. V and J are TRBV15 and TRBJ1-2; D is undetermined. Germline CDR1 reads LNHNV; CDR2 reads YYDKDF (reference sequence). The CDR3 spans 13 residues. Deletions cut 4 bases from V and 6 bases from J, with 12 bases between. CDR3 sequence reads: CATSIREGHGYTF. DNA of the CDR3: TGTGCCACCAGCATTCGTGAAGGGCATGGCTACACCTTC. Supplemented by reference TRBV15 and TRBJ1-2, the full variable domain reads DAMVIQNPRYQVTQFGKPVTLSCSQTLNHNVMYWYQQKSSQAPKLLFHYYDKDFNNEADTPDNFQSRRPNTSFCFLDIRSPGLGDTAMYLCATSIREGHGYTFGSGTRLTVV.

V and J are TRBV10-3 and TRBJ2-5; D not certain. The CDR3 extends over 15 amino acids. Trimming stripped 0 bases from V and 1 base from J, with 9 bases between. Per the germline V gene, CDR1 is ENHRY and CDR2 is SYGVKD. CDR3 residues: CAISESASLQETQYF. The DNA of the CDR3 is TGTGCCATCAGTGAGTCAGCCAGCCTCCAAGAGACCCAGTACTTC.

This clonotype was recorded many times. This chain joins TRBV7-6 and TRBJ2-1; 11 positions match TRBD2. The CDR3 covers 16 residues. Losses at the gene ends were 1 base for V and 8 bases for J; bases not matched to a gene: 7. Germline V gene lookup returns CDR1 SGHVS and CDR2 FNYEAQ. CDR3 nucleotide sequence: TGTGCCAGCAGCTTAGGACTAGCGGGGAGGGGGGATGAGCAGTTCTTC. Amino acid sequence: CASSLGLAGRGDEQFF.

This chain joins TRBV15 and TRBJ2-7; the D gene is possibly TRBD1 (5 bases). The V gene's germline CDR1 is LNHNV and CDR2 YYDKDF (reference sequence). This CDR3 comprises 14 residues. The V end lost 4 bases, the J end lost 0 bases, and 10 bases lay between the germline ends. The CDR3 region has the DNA TGTGCCACCAGCATATTAAGGGGCTCCTACGAGCAGTACTTC. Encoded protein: CATSILRGSYEQYF.

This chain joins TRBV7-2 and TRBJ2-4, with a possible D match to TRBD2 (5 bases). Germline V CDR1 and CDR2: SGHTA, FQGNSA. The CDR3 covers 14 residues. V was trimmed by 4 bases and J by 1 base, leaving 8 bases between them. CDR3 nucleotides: TGTGCCAGCAGCTCCCGCGGGGCCAAAAACATTCAGTACTTC. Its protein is CASSSRGAKNIQYF.

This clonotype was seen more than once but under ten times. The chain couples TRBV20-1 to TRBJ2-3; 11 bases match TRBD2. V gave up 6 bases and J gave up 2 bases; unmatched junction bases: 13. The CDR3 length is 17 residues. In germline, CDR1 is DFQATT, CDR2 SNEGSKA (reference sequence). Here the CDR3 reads CSARLGLAGSHTDTQYF. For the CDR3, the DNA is TGCAGTGCAAGACTCGGACTAGCGGGCTCACACACAGATACGCAGTATTTT.

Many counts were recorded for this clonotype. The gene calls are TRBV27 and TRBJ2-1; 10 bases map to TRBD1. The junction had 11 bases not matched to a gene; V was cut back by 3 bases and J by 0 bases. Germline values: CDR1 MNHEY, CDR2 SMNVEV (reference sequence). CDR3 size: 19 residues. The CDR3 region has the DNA TGTGCCAGCAGTTTTGATTTGGGACAGGGGCCGAGCTCCTACAATGAGCAGTTCTTC. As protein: CASSFDLGQGPSSYNEQFF.

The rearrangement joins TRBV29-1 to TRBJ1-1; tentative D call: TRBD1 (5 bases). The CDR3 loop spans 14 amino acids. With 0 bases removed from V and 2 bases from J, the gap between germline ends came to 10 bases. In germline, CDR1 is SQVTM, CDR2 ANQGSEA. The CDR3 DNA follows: TGCAGCGTTGAAGAGTTCGGACAAAACACTGAAGCTTTCTTT. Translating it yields CSVEEFGQNTEAFF.

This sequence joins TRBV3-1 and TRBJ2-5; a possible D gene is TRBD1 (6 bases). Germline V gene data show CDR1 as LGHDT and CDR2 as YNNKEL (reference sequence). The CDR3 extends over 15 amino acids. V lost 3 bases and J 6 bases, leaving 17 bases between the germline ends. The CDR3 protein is CASSHQDSWTQTQYF. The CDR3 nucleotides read TGTGCCAGCAGCCACCAGGACAGTTGGACACAGACCCAGTACTTC.

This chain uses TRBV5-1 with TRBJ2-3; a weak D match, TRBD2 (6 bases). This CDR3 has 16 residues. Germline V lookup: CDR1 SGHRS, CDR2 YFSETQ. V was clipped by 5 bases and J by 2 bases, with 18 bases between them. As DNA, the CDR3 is TGCGCCAGCAGACGGTGGGGCGGGGAAAACACAGATACGCAGTATTTT. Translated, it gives CASRRWGGENTDTQYF.

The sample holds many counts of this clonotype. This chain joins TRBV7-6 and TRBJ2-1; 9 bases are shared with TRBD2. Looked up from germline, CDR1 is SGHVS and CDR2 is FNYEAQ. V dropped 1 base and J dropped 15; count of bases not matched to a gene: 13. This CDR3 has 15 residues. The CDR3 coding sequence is TGTGCCAGCAGCTTAGATCTGGGGCGGGAGGGCCTCCCGTTCTTC. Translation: CASSLDLGREGLPFF. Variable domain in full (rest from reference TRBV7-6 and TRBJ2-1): GAGVSQSPRYKVTKRGQDVALRCDPISGHVSLYWYRQALGQGPEFLTYFNYEAQQDKSGLPNDRFSAERPEGSISTLTIQRTEQRDSAMYRCASSLDLGREGLPFFGPGTRLTVL.

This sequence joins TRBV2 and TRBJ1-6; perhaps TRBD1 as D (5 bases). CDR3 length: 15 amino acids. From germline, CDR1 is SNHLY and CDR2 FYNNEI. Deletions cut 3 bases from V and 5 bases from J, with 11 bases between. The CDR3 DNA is TGTGCCAGCAGTGATGACAGAGGCCATAATTCACCCCTCCACTTT. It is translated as CASSDDRGHNSPLHF.

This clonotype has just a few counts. CDR3 protein: CASSYIRGNEQYF. The CDR3 coding sequence is TGTGCCAGCAGTTACATTCGGGGAAACGAGCAGTACTTC. The genes are TRBV6-6 and TRBJ2-7; tentatively, D is TRBD2 (5 bases). There are 13 residues in the CDR3. V was shortened by 2 bases and J by 5 bases, with 10 bases between the two germline ends. Germline V gene lookup returns CDR1 MNHNY and CDR2 SVGAGI (reference sequence).

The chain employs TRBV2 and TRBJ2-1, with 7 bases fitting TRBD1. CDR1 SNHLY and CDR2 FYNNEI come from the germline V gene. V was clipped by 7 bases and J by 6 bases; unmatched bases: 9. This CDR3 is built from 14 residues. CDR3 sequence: CASIHKGASNEQFF. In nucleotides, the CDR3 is TGTGCCAGCATCCACAAGGGGGCGTCCAATGAGCAGTTCTTC.

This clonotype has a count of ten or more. The CDR3 coding sequence is TGTGCCAGCAGCCTAACACCAGGAAACTCACCCCTCCACTTT. Encoded protein: CASSLTPGNSPLHF. This chain joins TRBV7-9 and TRBJ1-6; D is unclear. The germline V gene has CDR1 SEHNR and CDR2 FQNEAQ (reference sequence). Between the trimmed V and J ends, which lost 5 bases and 10 bases, there was a span of 15 bases. The CDR3 is made up of 14 amino acids.

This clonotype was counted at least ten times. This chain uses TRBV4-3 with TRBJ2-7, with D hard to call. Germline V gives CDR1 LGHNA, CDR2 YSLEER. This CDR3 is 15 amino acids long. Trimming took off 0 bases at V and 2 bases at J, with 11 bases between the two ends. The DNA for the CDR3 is TGCGCCAGCAGCCAAGATAAAATGAATACCTACGAGCAGTACTTC. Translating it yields CASSQDKMNTYEQYF.

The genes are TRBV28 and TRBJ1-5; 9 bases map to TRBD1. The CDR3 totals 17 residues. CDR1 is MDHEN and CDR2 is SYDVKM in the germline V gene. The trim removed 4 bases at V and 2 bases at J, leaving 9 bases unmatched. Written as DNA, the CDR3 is TGTGCCAGCAGTTCCTACGTTTGGACAGGGGGCAATCAGCCCCAGCATTTT. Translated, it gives CASSSYVWTGGNQPQHF. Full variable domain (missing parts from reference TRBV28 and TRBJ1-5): DVKVTQSSRYLVKRTGEKVFLECVQDMDHENMFWYRQDPGLGLRLIYFSYDVKMKEKGDIPEGYSVSREKKERFSLILESASTNQTSMYLCASSSYVWTGGNQPQHFGDGTRLSIL.

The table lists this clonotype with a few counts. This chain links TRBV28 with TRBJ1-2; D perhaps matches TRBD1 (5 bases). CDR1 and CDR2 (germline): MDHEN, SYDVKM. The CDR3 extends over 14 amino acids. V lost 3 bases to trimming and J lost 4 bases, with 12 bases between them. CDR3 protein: CASSFRARGYGYTF. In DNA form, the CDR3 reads TGTGCCAGCAGTTTCAGGGCACGGGGCTATGGCTACACCTTC.

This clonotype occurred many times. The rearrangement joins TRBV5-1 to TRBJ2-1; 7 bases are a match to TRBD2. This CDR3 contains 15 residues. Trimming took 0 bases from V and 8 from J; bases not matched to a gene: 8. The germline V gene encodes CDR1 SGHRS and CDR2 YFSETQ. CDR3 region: CASSLGRGSGDEQFF. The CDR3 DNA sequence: TGCGCCAGCAGCTTGGGCCGCGGGAGTGGCGATGAGCAGTTCTTC.

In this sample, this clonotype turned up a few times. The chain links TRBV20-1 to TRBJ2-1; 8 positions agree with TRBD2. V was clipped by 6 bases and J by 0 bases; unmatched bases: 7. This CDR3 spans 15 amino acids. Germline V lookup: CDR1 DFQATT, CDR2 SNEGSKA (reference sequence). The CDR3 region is CSAKSSGRSYNEQFF. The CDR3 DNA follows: TGCAGTGCAAAATCTAGCGGGCGCTCCTACAATGAGCAGTTCTTC.

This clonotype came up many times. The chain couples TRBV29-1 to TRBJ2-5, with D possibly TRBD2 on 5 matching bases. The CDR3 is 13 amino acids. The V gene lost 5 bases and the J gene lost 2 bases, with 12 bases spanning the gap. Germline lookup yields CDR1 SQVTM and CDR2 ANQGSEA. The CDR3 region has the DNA TGCAGCGTTATGGACGGACTTCAAGAGACCCAGTACTTC. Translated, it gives CSVMDGLQETQYF.

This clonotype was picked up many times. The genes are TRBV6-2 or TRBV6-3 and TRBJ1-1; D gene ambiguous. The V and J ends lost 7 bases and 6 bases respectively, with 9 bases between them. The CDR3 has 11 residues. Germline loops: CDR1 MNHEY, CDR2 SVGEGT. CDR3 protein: CASITRSEAFF. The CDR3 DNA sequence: TGTGCCAGCATTACGAGGTCTGAAGCTTTCTTT.